This T cell receptor (beta chain) was recovered during a study of cytomegalovirus exposure and HLA in healthy donors (dated by TCRdb to the late 2010s). Broadly, across the study: An earlier analysis of several hundred of the donors reported 276 Gb of sequence data and 117 million unique TCR beta sequences from about 180 million T cells. An early release that covered about 600 HLA-typed donors contained approximately 300 gigabases of sequencing data and roughly 84 million unique TCR sequences. Of the roughly 410 genotyped donors, more than 75% were placed in the genetic ancestry cluster associated with self-reported Caucasian donors. The study aimed to test whether signatures of past pathogen exposure could be identified by cataloging public T cell receptors. The study used immunosequencing to profile the T cell repertoires of approximately 650 subjects and linked those repertoires to cytomegalovirus serostatus. Along with the roughly 610-subject first cohort, a separate validation cohort of roughly 110 different subjects was used. High-throughput TCR immunosequencing, statistical association of individual TCRs with disease status, and machine learning were combined to predict cytomegalovirus infection status. In a later analysis, previously published TCR beta repertoires from more than 500 donors were re-analyzed and high-resolution HLA genotyping was added so that TCR occurrence patterns could be studied. Rather than drawing on any new phenotypic data, the later analysis identified candidate immune exposures from TCR beta sequences and the way those sequences occurred across donors. In an earlier analysis of roughly 600 of the donors, high-throughput TCR beta sequencing was used to judge whether each TCR beta V gene segment behaved as functional or pseudogenic. Donor age, sex, ethnicity and CMV serostatus were compiled alongside the repertoire data. A later genetic analysis took genome-wide SNP genotypes for about 55% of the roughly 670 donors and used that subset as a discovery cohort. Every repertoire in the discovery cohort had been generated on one and the same sequencing platform. HLA typing included class I and class II loci at four-digit resolution. Typing coverage varied by locus: roughly 629-640 donors for A, B, C, DRB1 and DQB1; around 560 for DQA1; over 600 for DPA1; approximately 490 for DPB1. Because of strong linkage in the cohort, four or five DR-DQ haplotypes were treated as single units for association and clustering. Across under 500 genotyped donors of the cohort, an average of roughly 250,000 unique TCR beta nucleotide sequences per donor were sequenced, and 15% to 20% of those sequences were non-productive.

Details on this clone: Its target antigen remains unknown. No clone much larger than this one lies a single base away; base qualities are absent.

Library preparation used the immunoSEQ multiplex PCR assay. For the multiplex PCR, a mixture combining 60 forward primers for TCR Vbeta segments and 13 reverse primers for TCR Jbeta segments was used. The CDR3 region of rearranged TCR beta genes was amplified from genomic DNA with a multiplex PCR assay. The amplified TCR beta libraries were sequenced on the Illumina HiSeq System as 87-base-pair reads. In the source study's methods: A later analysis counted some 74 million unique TCR beta chains across the 650 to 800 repertoires, and roughly 11 million of these chains were shared by at least two donors. A nearest-neighbor algorithm error-corrected the raw reads and collapsed the reads into unique sequences, merging closely related sequences to remove PCR and sequencing errors. V, D and J gene segments were assigned by aligning CDR3 sequences to IMGT reference sequences. For a sequence to be retained, a match of at least six nucleotides to both a V gene segment and a J gene segment was required. Rearrangements were classified as productive when the CDR3 lacked stop codons and remained in frame with V and J, and all other rearrangements were classified as non-productive. Following IMGT convention, CDR3 was defined as the stretch from the second conserved V-encoded cysteine to the conserved J-encoded phenylalanine. The earlier analysis of some 580 of the donors excluded any sequence lacking an unambiguous match to a single V gene segment. An earlier analysis of a few hundred of the donors classified V segments as functional when productive rearrangements were above 56.7% and as segregating when the standard deviation between donors was above 5%. A statistical classification framework was developed to diagnose cytomegalovirus status using the catalog of TCR beta chain sequences. In a later analysis, TCR nucleotide sequences were compared against IMGT/GENE-DB human TR gene sequences so that V and J genes could be assigned. The TCRdist pipeline was used in a later analysis to assign CDR3 sequences and most-parsimonious VDJ recombination scenarios. In a later analysis, every TCR beta chain was defined by the combination of its CDR3 amino acid sequence and its V-gene family, and reads without a unique V-gene family were dropped. In a later analysis, fewer than 650 highly shared, low-generation-probability nucleotide sequences were removed to address suspected cross-contamination and a sequencing artifact. In a later analysis, a clonal expansion index for each public chain was calculated from normalized within-repertoire ranks of inferred template counts. Generation probabilities in a later analysis came from a VDJ recombination model fitted to out-of-frame rearrangements, and those results were checked against IGoR. In a later analysis, hypergeometric tests were used to score TCR-TCR, TCR-HLA and TCR-CMV co-occurrence, with a repertoire-size bias correction applied to TCR pairs. To estimate false discovery rates, a later analysis permuted the HLA or CMV assignments 20 times. In a later analysis, co-occurring TCRs were grouped using DBSCAN, with TCRdist sequence similarity added in when clustering inside HLA-allele-positive subsets. Repertoires with fewer than 30,000 or more than 120,000 public chains were left out of co-occurrence clustering, as were a few repertoires with anomalous nucleotide sharing. As stored in TCRdb, this immuneACCESS dataset retains in-frame rearrangements with V and J assigned. A fraction of the clones does not appear; measured against another copy, unresolved V genes explain less than half of the discrepancy, and the remainder lacks a known reason. That table supplies the V and J calls and clone size; D and trimming were determined from the DNA. This sample comprises tens of thousands of clones, approximately 83% of them detected only once. The top ten clonotypes cover roughly 3.8% of the sample.

On the study overall, not on this receptor specifically: The study listed 150 to 200 TCR beta chains as associated with cytomegalovirus. Several of the top co-occurrence clusters appeared to be linked to parvovirus B19, influenza, CMV and Epstein-Barr virus, according to a later analysis. A later genetic analysis associated a missense DCLRE1C variant with V-gene and J-gene trimming of TCR beta chains, and an independent cohort replicated the association. Sequencing depth was assumed to be roughly uniform across donors in the presence/absence analyses, though that assumption may not hold. Specific HLA alleles were associated with 16,951 TCR beta sequences at a false discovery rate of 0.05 in a later analysis. HLA typing was unavailable for some donors at each locus, so association tests used only the typed subset. A later genetic analysis reported fewer N-insertions in productive TCRs among donors in an Asian-associated ancestry cluster than the roughly 700-donor mean. Correlated functional status among segregating V segments might be attributable to linkage disequilibrium, but an unknown experimental factor could not be ruled out. Roughly 15 rarely observed V segments, including chromosome 9 orphons, were excluded from the earlier analysis of some 590 of the donors because counts were too low. The authors suggested that the approach could potentially be generalized to other disease states and immunological phenotypes. The 87-base-pair reads could not distinguish some IMGT-functional V segments, including TRBV6-2 and TRBV6-3, so those segments were excluded. A further reported finding was that TCR beta sequences accurately predicted the HLA-A and HLA-B alleles for most subjects in the first cohort. For the cohort, immune exposure information was limited to CMV serostatus. Across donors, most TCR sequences were observed very rarely, whereas some public TCRs were present in many individuals. In a later analysis, TCR association rates were found to vary across HLA loci, with the most associated TCRs seen for DRB1 alleles and the fewest for HLA-C alleles. An earlier analysis of some 590 of the donors showed that most TCR beta V segments appeared in productive rearrangements either about 87% or about 30% of the time, which broadly matched IMGT annotations. A cluster of highly shared sequence variants was judged likely to represent a technical artifact of the sequencing pipeline. In both the original and validation cohorts, the classifier was reported to diagnose cytomegalovirus status with high specificity and sensitivity. In vitro tests confirmed that a few of the cytomegalovirus-associated TCR beta chains recognize cytomegalovirus antigens. According to a later analysis, most CMV-associated TCR beta chains appeared to be HLA-restricted, and the HLA associations seemed to be driven largely by CMV exposure. A later analysis found that HLA-associated TCR beta chains were more clonally expanded and had lower generation probabilities than equally common non-associated chains. The cohort was sequenced for TCR beta chains only, and without alpha or paired-chain data the features that could be detected were limited. Strong co-occurrence of HLA alleles, especially DR and DQ, made assigning TCR associations to individual alleles difficult.

The cohort was made up of about 670 healthy bone marrow donors. All cohort members were sampled while nominally healthy, although unrecorded immune exposures were likely present. The donor was CMV seronegative and was included in the group of a few hundred seronegative cohort members. A peripheral blood sample was provided by each donor, and peripheral blood mononuclear cells were used for TCR beta sequencing. Genomic DNA was extracted from the blood cell samples with the Qiagen DNeasy Blood Extraction Kit. For this chain, trimming is 3 bases at the V end and 3 bases at the J end, and the number of junction bases without a gene match is 7. The cysteine opens and the phenylalanine closes a CDR3 of 15 amino acids. The CDR3 DNA has 45 bases and is translated from base 1. From the germline V gene (reference sequence), CDR1 is SGHKS and CDR2 is YYEKEE.

The specimen sequenced was PBMCs. The clonotype originates from a man aged 45 to 65 in good health and CMV-seronegative. In this chain, TRBV5-5 is recombined with TRBJ1-1, with TRBD1 matching 8 junction bases. The CDR3 region reads CASSSRTGIDTEAFF. Read as DNA, the sequence is TGTGCCAGCAGCTCTAGGACAGGGATTGACACTGAAGCTTTCTTT.